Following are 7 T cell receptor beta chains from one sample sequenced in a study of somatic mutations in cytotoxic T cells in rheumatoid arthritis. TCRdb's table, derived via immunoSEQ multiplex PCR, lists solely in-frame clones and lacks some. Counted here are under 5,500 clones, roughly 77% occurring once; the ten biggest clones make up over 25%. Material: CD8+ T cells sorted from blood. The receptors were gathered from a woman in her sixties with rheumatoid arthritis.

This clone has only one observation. This CDR3 is CASSVDGPNAGNTIYF. The CDR3 nucleotides read TGTGCCAGCAGCGTAGATGGGCCAAACGCTGGAAACACCATATATTTT. The chain couples TRBV9 to TRBJ1-3; D is unresolved. This CDR3 region has 16 residues. Germline assignment: CDR1 SGDLS and CDR2 YYNGEE. V lost 0 bases to trimming and J lost 2 bases, with 12 bases between them.

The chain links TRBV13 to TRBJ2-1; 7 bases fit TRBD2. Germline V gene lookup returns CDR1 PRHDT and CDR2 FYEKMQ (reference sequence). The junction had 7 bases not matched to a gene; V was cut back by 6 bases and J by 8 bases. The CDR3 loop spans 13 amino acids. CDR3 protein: CASSFSGIHEQFF. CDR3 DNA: TGTGCCAGCAGTTTCAGCGGGATCCATGAGCAGTTCTTC.

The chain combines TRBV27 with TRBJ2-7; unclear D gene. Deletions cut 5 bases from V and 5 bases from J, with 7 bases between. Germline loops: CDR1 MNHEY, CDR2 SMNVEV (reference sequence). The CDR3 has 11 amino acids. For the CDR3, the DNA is TGTGCCAGCAGTAACTTCGACGAGCAGTACTTC. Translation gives CASSNFDEQYF.

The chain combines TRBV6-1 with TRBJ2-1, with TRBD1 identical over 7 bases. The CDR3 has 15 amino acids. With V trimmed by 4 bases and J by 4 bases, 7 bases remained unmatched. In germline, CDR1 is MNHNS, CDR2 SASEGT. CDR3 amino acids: CASSADRRRYNEQFF. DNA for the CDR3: TGTGCCAGCAGTGCGGACAGGAGACGGTACAATGAGCAGTTCTTC.

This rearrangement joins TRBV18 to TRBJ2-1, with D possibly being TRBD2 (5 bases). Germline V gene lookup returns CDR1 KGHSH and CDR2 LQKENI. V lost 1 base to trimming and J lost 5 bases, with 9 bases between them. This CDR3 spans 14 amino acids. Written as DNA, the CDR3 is TGTGCCAGCTCACCACTCGGGGATAACAATGAGCAGTTCTTC. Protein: CASSPLGDNNEQFF.

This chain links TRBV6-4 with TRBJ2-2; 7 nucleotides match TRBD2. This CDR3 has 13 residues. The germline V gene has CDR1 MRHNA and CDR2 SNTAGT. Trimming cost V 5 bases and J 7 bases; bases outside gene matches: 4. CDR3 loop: CASSFRGDGELFF. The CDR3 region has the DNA TGTGCCAGCAGTTTCCGGGGGGACGGGGAGCTGTTTTTT.

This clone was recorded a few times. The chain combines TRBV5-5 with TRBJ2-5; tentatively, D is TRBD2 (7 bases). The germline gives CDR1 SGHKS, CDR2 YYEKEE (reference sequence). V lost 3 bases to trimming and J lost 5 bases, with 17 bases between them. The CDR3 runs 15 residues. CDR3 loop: CASSWTTGGGETQYF. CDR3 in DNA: TGTGCCAGCAGCTGGACGACGGGGGGCGGGGAGACCCAGTACTTC.